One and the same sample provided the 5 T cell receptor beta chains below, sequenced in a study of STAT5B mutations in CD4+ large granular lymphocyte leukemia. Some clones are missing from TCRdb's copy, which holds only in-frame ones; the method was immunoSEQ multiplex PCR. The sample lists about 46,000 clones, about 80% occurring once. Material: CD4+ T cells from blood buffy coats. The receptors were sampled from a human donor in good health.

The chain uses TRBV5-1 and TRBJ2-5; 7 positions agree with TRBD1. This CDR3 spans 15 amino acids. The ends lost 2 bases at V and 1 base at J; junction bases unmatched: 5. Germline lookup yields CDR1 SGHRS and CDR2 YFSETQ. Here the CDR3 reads CASSFRDSVQETQYF. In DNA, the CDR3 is TGCGCCAGCAGCTTCCGGGACAGCGTCCAAGAGACCCAGTACTTC.

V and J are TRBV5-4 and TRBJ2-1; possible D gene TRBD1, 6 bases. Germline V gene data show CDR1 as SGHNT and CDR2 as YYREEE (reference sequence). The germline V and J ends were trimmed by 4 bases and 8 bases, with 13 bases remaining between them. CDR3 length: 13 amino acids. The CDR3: CASSRQVGDEQFF. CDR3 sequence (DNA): TGTGCCAGCAGCAGACAGGTCGGGGATGAGCAGTTCTTC.

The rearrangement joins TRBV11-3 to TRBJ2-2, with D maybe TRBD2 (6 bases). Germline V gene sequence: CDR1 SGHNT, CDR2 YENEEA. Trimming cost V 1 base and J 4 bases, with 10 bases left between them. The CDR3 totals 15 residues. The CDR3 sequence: CASSLAGAGTGELFF. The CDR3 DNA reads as TGTGCCAGCAGCTTAGCGGGAGCGGGCACCGGGGAGCTGTTTTTT.

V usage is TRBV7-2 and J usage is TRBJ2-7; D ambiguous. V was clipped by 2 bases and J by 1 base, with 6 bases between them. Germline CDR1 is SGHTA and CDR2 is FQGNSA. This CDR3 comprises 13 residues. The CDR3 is CASSLRVSYEQYF. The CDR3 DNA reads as TGTGCCAGCAGCTTACGAGTATCCTACGAGCAGTACTTC.

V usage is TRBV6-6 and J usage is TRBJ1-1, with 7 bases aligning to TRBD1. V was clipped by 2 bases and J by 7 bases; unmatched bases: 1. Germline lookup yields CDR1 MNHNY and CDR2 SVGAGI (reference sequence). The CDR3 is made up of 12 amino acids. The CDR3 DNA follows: TGTGCCAGCAGTTACGGGGACAGTGAAGCTTTCTTT. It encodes CASSYGDSEAFF.